This section outlines one T cell receptor (beta chain) sequence together with its context. Its antigen is unidentified. This entry belongs to a study of Ad26.COV2.S vaccination and SARS-CoV-2 variants. The CDR3 has 15 residues. The V end was cut by 0 bases, the J end by 4 bases, with 10 bases between. Germline V gives CDR1 SGHAT, CDR2 FQNNGV. As to treatment: some 20 received Ad26.COV2.S at low or high dose, single or two shots; roughly 5 received placebo; per-sample allocation not given. All samples were drawn on day 63, counting from the first vaccine or placebo injection. The method was immunoSEQ multiplex PCR; TCRdb's version includes in-frame clones alone and lacks a portion of them. The data contain fewer than 300,000 clones, approximately 87% of them seen just once; the ten biggest clones take up less than 3.5%. Notes on the study in general: Vaccine recipients posted higher spike-specific TCR breadth than their placebo counterparts. Vaccine recipients and placebo recipients showed similar non-spike TCR breadth.

J is TRBJ1-5 and V is TRBV11-2; possibly TRBD1 for D (5 bases). The material sequenced was peripheral blood, taken in a trial of Ad26.COV2.S vaccine versus placebo. The TCR comes from a person aged 18 to 65 who received the Ad26.COV2.S COVID-19 vaccine or a placebo. CDR3 nucleotide sequence: TGTGCCAGCAGCTTAGAGGCAGGGTGGAATCAGCCCCAGCATTTT. Translation gives CASSLEAGWNQPQHF.